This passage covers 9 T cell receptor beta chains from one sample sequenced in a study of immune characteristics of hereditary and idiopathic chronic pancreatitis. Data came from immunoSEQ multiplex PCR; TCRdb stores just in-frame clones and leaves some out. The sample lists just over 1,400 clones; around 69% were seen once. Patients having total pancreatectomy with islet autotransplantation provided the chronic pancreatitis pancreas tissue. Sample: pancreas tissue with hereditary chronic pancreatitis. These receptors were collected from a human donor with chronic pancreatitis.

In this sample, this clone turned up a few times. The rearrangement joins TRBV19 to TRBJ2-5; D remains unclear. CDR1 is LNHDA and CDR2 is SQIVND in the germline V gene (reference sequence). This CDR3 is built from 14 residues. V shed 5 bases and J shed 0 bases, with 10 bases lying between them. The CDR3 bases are TGTGCCAGTAGTCCATGGGCCCACCAAGAGACCCAGTACTTC. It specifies CASSPWAHQETQYF.

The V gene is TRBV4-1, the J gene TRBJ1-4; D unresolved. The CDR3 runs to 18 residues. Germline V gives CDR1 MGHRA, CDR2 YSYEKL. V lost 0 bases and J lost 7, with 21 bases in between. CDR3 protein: CASSQDLVRTSTSEKLFF. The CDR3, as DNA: TGCGCCAGCAGCCAAGATTTAGTACGGACGAGCACGAGTGAAAAACTGTTTTTT.

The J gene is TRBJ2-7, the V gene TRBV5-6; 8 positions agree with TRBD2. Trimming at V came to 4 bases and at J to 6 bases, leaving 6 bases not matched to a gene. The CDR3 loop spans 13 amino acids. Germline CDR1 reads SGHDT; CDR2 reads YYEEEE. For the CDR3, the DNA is TGTGCCAGCAGCCCCGCGGGGGGAGGCGAGCAGTACTTC. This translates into CASSPAGGGEQYF.

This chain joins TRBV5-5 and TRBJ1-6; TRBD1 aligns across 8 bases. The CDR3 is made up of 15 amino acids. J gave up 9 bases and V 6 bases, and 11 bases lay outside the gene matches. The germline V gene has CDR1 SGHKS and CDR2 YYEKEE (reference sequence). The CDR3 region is CASTPERQGISPLHF. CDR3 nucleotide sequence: TGTGCCAGCACACCCGAGCGACAGGGGATTTCACCCCTCCACTTT. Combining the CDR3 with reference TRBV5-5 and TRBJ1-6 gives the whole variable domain DAGVTQSPTHLIKTRGQQVTLRCSPISGHKSVSWYQQVLGQGPQFIFQYYEKEERGRGNFPDRFSARQFPNYSSELNVNALLLGDSALYLCASTPERQGISPLHFGNGTRLTVT.

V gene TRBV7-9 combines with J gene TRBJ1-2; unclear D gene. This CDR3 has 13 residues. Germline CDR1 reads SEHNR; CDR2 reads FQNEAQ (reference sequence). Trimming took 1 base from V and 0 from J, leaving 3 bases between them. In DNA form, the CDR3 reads TGTGCCAGCAGCTTAGAGGCTAACTATGGCTACACCTTC. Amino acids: CASSLEANYGYTF. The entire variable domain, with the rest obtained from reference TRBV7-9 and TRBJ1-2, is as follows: DTGVSQNPRHKITKRGQNVTFRCDPISEHNRLYWYRQTLGQGPEFLTYFQNEAQLEKSRLLSDRFSAERPKGSFSTLEIQRTEQGDSAMYLCASSLEANYGYTFGSGTRLTVV.

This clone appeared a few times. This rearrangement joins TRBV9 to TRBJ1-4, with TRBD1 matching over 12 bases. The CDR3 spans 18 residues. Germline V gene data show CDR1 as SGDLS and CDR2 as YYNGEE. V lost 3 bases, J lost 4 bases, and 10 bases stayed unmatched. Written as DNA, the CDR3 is TGTGCCAGCAGCGCGACCGGGACAGGGGGCACGGGTAATGAAAAACTGTTTTTT. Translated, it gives CASSATGTGGTGNEKLFF.

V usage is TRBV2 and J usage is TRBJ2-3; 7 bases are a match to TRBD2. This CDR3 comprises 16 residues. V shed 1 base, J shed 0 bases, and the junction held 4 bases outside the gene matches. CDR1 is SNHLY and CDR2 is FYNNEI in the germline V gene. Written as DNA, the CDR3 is TGTGCCAGCAGTGAAGAAACGGGGGGTAGCACAGATACGCAGTATTTT. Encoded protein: CASSEETGGSTDTQYF.

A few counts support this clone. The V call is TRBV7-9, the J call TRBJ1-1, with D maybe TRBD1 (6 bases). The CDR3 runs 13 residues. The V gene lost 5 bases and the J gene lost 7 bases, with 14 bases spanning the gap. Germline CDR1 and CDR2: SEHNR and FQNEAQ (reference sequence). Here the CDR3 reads CASSIQGKGEAFF. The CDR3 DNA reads TGTGCCAGCAGCATACAGGGAAAGGGTGAAGCTTTCTTT.

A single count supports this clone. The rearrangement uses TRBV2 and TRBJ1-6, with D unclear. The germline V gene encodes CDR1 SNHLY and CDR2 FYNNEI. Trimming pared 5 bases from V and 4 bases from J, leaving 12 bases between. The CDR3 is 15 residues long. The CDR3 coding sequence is TGTGCCAGCAGTACGTCCCGGGTTTATAATTCACCCCTCCACTTT. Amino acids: CASSTSRVYNSPLHF.